The next 27 T cell receptor beta chains were all read from a single sample in a study of T cells in Graves' hyperthyroidism and ophthalmopathy. RNA transcripts gave rise to amplified TCR beta CDR3 regions. With the HTBI primer set, the TCR CDR3 went through a first round of RT-PCR. TCRdb processed the multiplex PCR reads anew with MiXCR; each CDR3 protein has one entry. The sample lists fewer than 45,000 distinct CDR3 sequences, about 50% occurring once. Sequencing was performed on blood. The receptors stem from a woman aged 50 to 65 with Graves' hyperthyroidism that later progressed to Graves' ophthalmopathy.

V is TRBV20-1 and J is TRBJ1-1; D unclear. The germline gives CDR1 DFQATT, CDR2 SNEGSKA (reference sequence). This CDR3 is 15 amino acids long. Deletions cut 5 bases from V and 7 bases from J, with 23 bases between. CDR3 DNA: TGCAGTGCTGAGAGGGCCAGGCAAGTTTATATTGAAGCTTTCTTT. It specifies CSAERARQVYIEAFF.

This clonotype was picked up one time. The rearrangement joins TRBV10-2 to TRBJ2-5, with D possibly matching TRBD1 (6 bases). The CDR3 totals 16 residues. V lost 0 bases, J lost 4 bases, and 15 bases lay in between. Germline CDR1 reads WSHSY; CDR2 reads SAAADI. The CDR3 loop reads CASSESTGLLVETQYF. In nucleotides, the CDR3 is TGCGCCAGCAGTGAGTCGACAGGCTTGTTAGTAGAGACCCAGTACTTC.

Ten or more counts support this clonotype. This sequence joins TRBV6-5 and TRBJ1-2; TRBD1 aligns across 7 bases. Germline trimming cut 0 bases from V and 4 bases from J; bases unmatched to any gene: 8. The CDR3 is made up of 16 amino acids. Germline CDR1 MNHEY, CDR2 SVGAGI. Written as DNA, the CDR3 is TGTGCCAGCAGTTACTCTGGTAGGGGGCAGGGCTATGGCTACACCTTC. It codes for CASSYSGRGQGYGYTF.

The table lists this clonotype with a few counts. Here the CDR3 omits its conserved ending phenylalanine or tryptophan, so a read error is the likely source. The limits of the CDR3 on the DNA are not certain, so only TCRdb's listed CDR3 is given. The chain links TRBV20-1 to TRBJ2-1; the tabulated D call, TRBD1, remains unverified against the DNA. Termini included, the CDR3 measures 16 amino acids. The germline CDR1 and CDR2 sequences are DFQATT and SNEGSKA (reference sequence). CDR3 in amino acids: CSAREYTRSGVPGQRY.

By share, this clonotype counts as medium-sized. The chain employs TRBV24-1 and TRBJ1-2; 9 bases line up with TRBD1. With V trimmed by 5 bases and J by 2 bases, 8 bases remained unmatched. Germline V CDR1 and CDR2: KGHDR, SFDVKD. The CDR3 length is 16 residues. The CDR3 coding sequence is TGTGCCACCAGTGGGGCCGGGACAGGGAACAACTATGGCTACACCTTC. This gives the protein CATSGAGTGNNYGYTF.

The J gene is TRBJ1-4, the V gene TRBV25-1; D remains unclear. There are 16 residues in the CDR3. V was pared by 5 bases and J by 3 bases, with 16 bases between. Germline V gives CDR1 MGHDK, CDR2 SYGVNS. CDR3 region: CASSSTEGTANEKLFF. CDR3 sequence (DNA): TGTGCCAGCAGTTCAACGGAGGGAACGGCTAATGAAAAACTGTTTTTT.

This clonotype was counted at least ten times. The V gene is TRBV11-3, the J gene TRBJ2-1, with 13 nucleotides matching TRBD2. The CDR3 is 15 amino acids. Germline V lookup: CDR1 SGHNT, CDR2 YENEEA. Germline trimming cut 7 bases from V and 7 bases from J; bases unmatched to any gene: 7. The CDR3 is CASTGLAGVRNEQFF. The CDR3 DNA reads as TGTGCCAGCACCGGACTAGCGGGAGTCAGGAATGAGCAGTTCTTC. The full variable domain, its missing parts supplied by reference TRBV11-3 and TRBJ2-1, is EAGVVQSPRYKIIEKKQPVAFWCNPISGHNTLYWYLQNLGQGPELLIRYENEEAVDDSQLPKDRFSAERLKGVDSTLKIQPAELGDSAVYLCASTGLAGVRNEQFFGPGTRLTVL.

The sample holds many counts of this clonotype. This rearrangement joins TRBV9 to TRBJ2-5; the match to TRBD2 covers 16 bases. Germline V CDR1 and CDR2: SGDLS, YYNGEE. J gave up 5 bases and V 2 bases, and 6 bases lay outside the gene matches. CDR3 size: 17 residues. CDR3 sequence: CASSVGTSGRGRETQYF. The CDR3 DNA follows: TGTGCCAGCAGCGTGGGGACTAGCGGGAGGGGTCGGGAGACCCAGTACTTC.

This clonotype has at least ten counts. The chain carries TRBV12-3 or TRBV12-4 and TRBJ2-1; D is possibly TRBD2 (5 bases). This CDR3 contains 13 residues. Between the trimmed V and J ends, which lost 8 bases and 2 bases, there was a span of 10 bases. Written as DNA, the CDR3 is TGTGCCAGCGCCGGGAAGCCCTACAATGAGCAGTTCTTC. This gives the protein CASAGKPYNEQFF.

The genes are TRBV2 and TRBJ1-5, with a weak D call TRBD1 (5 bases). Germline loops: CDR1 SNHLY, CDR2 FYNNEI. The CDR3 consists of 14 residues. V was trimmed by 4 bases and J by 6 bases, leaving 13 bases between them. As DNA, the CDR3 is TGTGCCAGCAGTGGTGGGGGGATGGGTCAGCCCCAGCATTTT. Protein sequence: CASSGGGMGQPQHF.

The chain links TRBV7-3 to TRBJ2-2; D is uncertain. The CDR3 is 14 amino acids. The germline V gene has CDR1 SGHTA and CDR2 FQGTGA. The V end was cut by 2 bases, the J end by 0 bases, with 4 bases between. As DNA, the CDR3 is TGTGCCAGCAGCTTACTTGCGAACACCGGGGAGCTGTTTTTT. The encoded protein is CASSLLANTGELFF.

V is TRBV9 and J is TRBJ2-1, with 12 bases that match TRBD1. V shed 3 bases and J 8 bases; nucleotides not matched to a gene: 15. Germline V gene data show CDR1 as SGDLS and CDR2 as YYNGEE. The CDR3 consists of 18 residues. The CDR3 nucleotides read TGTGCCAGCAGCGCCAAGACGGGACAGGGGGCGCTGAACTATGAGCAGTTCTTC. Encoded protein: CASSAKTGQGALNYEQFF.

This clonotype was found many times. This chain connects TRBV7-9 to TRBJ1-4; D unclear. Germline assignment: CDR1 SEHNR and CDR2 FQNEAQ (reference sequence). The CDR3 covers 14 residues. Trimming left V 5 bases short and J 3 bases short, with 10 bases between. CDR3 bases: TGTGCCAGCAGCGAAGGAGGAGCTAATGAAAAACTGTTTTTT. Translating gives CASSEGGANEKLFF.

This clonotype was counted at least ten times. V usage is TRBV19 and J usage is TRBJ1-4; perhaps TRBD1 as D (5 bases). Looked up from germline, CDR1 is LNHDA and CDR2 is SQIVND (reference sequence). V dropped 6 bases and J dropped 4 bases, with 15 bases sitting between them. This CDR3 has 15 residues. The CDR3 DNA sequence: TGTGCCAGTAGCCCTGGGGGAGGCTTTAATGAAAAACTGTTTTTT. It is translated as CASSPGGGFNEKLFF.

This clonotype has a count of ten or more. The chain uses TRBV19 and TRBJ2-3; possibly TRBD1 for D (6 bases). The CDR3 is made up of 14 amino acids. The germline V gene has CDR1 LNHDA and CDR2 SQIVND (reference sequence). V gave up 2 bases and J gave up 2 bases, with 8 bases separating them. CDR3 sequence: CASSIQGFTDTQYF. DNA of the CDR3: TGTGCCAGTAGTATACAGGGGTTCACAGATACGCAGTATTTT.

In this sample, this clonotype turned up many times. This rearrangement joins TRBV20-1 to TRBJ2-7; unclear D gene. The germline CDR1 and CDR2 sequences are DFQATT and SNEGSKA (reference sequence). The V gene lost 0 bases and the J gene lost 4 bases, with 16 bases spanning the gap. This CDR3 comprises 15 residues. This CDR3 reads CSARDLGKSPYEQYF. DNA of the CDR3: TGCAGTGCTAGAGATCTGGGGAAGTCTCCTTACGAGCAGTACTTC.

V is TRBV7-9 and J is TRBJ2-3; 7 bases are a match to TRBD2. The junction had 10 bases not matched to a gene; V was cut back by 8 bases and J by 11 bases. The germline gives CDR1 SEHNR, CDR2 FQNEAQ (reference sequence). The CDR3 is 12 residues long. The CDR3 DNA reads TGTGCCAGCGGGAGGGTCGAAAATGAGCAGTATTTT. It is translated as CASGRVENEQYF.

This clonotype appeared many times. Germline and junction disagree at one end, which may indicate a read error. V and J are TRBV19 and TRBJ1-1; D remains ambiguous. Germline CDR1 and CDR2: LNHDA and SQIVND (reference sequence). The CDR3 totals 14 residues. The CDR3 sequence: CVSSIPGVNTEAFF. DNA for the CDR3: TGTGTCAGTAGTATCCCTGGGGTGAACACTGAAGCTTTCTTT.

This clonotype was seen many times. The rearrangement links TRBV3-1 to TRBJ1-2; no clear D gene. This CDR3 region has 12 residues. Looked up from germline, CDR1 is LGHDT and CDR2 is YNNKEL (reference sequence). The V gene lost 1 base and the J gene lost 7 bases, with 7 bases spanning the gap. CDR3 coding DNA: TGTGCCAGCAGCCAAGGCTCTATTGGCTACACCTTC. It specifies CASSQGSIGYTF.

This clonotype came up many times. The chain uses TRBV19 and TRBJ2-3; no reliable D call. Germline V lookup: CDR1 LNHDA, CDR2 SQIVND (reference sequence). V was clipped by 6 bases and J by 0 bases, with 13 bases between them. CDR3 length: 15 amino acids. CDR3 DNA: TGTGCCAGTAGGGCCTGGCCGACCAGCACAGATACGCAGTATTTT. It encodes CASRAWPTSTDTQYF.

As to this clonotype: The junction differs from germline at one of its ends, possibly a read error. V usage is TRBV20-1 and J usage is TRBJ2-7; 8 nucleotides align to TRBD2. CDR1 is DFQATT and CDR2 is SNEGSKA in the germline V gene (reference sequence). CDR3 length equals 14 residues. This CDR3 reads CRAIPGGVSDEQYF. The CDR3 nucleotides read TGCAGAGCTATCCCGGGGGGGGTTTCGGACGAGCAGTACTTC.

This clonotype appeared many times. The chain uses TRBV11-3 and TRBJ1-3; TRBD1 is a possible D gene (6 bases). The CDR3 contains 18 residues. The germline V gene has CDR1 SGHNT and CDR2 YENEEA. The V and J ends lost 4 bases and 0 bases respectively, with 19 bases between them. CDR3 residues: CASSSPAGTSSSGNTIYF. DNA for the CDR3: TGTGCCAGCAGCTCGCCGGCCGGGACATCATCCTCTGGAAACACCATATATTTT.

This clonotype was observed at least ten times. The chain employs TRBV6-2 or TRBV6-3 and TRBJ2-3, with D perhaps matching TRBD2 (6 bases). CDR1 and CDR2 (germline): MNHEY, SVGEGT. Trimming pared 6 bases from V and 6 bases from J, leaving 13 bases between. This CDR3 has 13 amino acids. The CDR3 DNA follows: TGTGCCAGCAGAATTCTAGCGACTGATACGCAGTATTTT. It encodes CASRILATDTQYF.

This clonotype was seen many times. CDR3 nucleotides: TGCGCCAGCAGCCCGGCCCTGAGCGTGGAGCTGTTTTTT. This encodes CASSPALSVELFF. The rearrangement uses TRBV5-1 and TRBJ2-2; D not resolved. The CDR3 extends over 13 amino acids. Germline loops: CDR1 SGHRS, CDR2 YFSETQ. V dropped 4 bases and J dropped 10 bases, with 14 bases sitting between them.

CDR3 region: CASSSTGGQETQYF. The CDR3 region has the DNA TGCGCCAGCAGCTCCACCGGCGGCCAAGAGACCCAGTACTTC. The rearrangement joins TRBV5-1 to TRBJ2-5; no reliable D call. Germline values: CDR1 SGHRS, CDR2 YFSETQ. The CDR3 has 14 residues. With 3 bases removed from V and 1 base from J, the gap between germline ends came to 10 bases.

Concerning this clonotype: This may arise from a read error, as a much more abundant clone is one base away. The CDR3 ends on some other residue instead of the conserved phenylalanine or tryptophan, so this is likely a read error. The chain couples TRBV18 to TRBJ2-7; 10 nucleotides match TRBD2. V was pared by 2 bases and J by 0 bases, with 1 base of the junction left unmatched. The CDR3 totals 15 residues. In germline, CDR1 is KGHSH, CDR2 LQKENI. The CDR3 DNA follows: TGTGCCAGCTCACCAGCTAGCGGGAGCTCCTACGAGCAGTACCTC. Protein sequence: CASSPASGSSYEQYL.

This clonotype has at least ten counts. The chain combines TRBV29-1 with TRBJ1-1; D not certain. The CDR3 is 15 amino acids. Germline V CDR1 and CDR2: SQVTM, ANQGSEA. Trimming cost V 5 bases and J 4 bases, with 20 bases left between them. CDR3 sequence reads: CSVSGWSTRSTEAFF. The CDR3 DNA is TGCAGCGTTTCGGGTTGGTCAACGCGGAGCACTGAAGCTTTCTTT.